This T cell receptor beta chain was retrieved from a study of shared clonotypes between healthy human individuals. The germline V and J ends were trimmed by 7 bases and 2 bases, with 9 bases remaining between them. There are 12 residues in the CDR3. Germline assignment: CDR1 KGHSH and CDR2 LQKENI. Using immunoSEQ multiplex PCR, the repertoire was profiled, and TCRdb retains in-frame clones only, with some absent. The table shows about 1 million clones, with roughly 75% occurring only once. Sequencing was performed on memory CD4+ T cells sorted from blood. This sample's subset: CD45RA-negative fraction. This TCR derives from a man aged 18 to 35 in good health. The chain uses TRBV18 and TRBJ2-7, with unresolved D. The CDR3 region has the DNA TGTGCCAGCTGCGCAGGTCCCTACGAGCAGTACTTC. It codes for CASCAGPYEQYF. Drawing the rest from reference TRBV18 and TRBJ2-7, the complete variable domain is NAGVMQNPRHLVRRRGQEARLRCSPMKGHSHVYWYRQLPEEGLKFMVYLQKENIIDESGMPKERFSAEFPKEGPSILRIQQVVRGDSAAYFCASCAGPYEQYFGPGTRLTVT.